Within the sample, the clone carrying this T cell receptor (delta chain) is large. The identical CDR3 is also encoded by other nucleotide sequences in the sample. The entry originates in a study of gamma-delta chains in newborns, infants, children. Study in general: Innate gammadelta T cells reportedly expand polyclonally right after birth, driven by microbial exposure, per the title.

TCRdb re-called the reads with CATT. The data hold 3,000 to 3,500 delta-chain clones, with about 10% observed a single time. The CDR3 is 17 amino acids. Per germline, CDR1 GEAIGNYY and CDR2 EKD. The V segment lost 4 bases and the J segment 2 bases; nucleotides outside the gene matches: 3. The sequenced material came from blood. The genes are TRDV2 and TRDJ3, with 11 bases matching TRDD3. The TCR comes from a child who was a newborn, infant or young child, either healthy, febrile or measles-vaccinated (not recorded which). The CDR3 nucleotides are TGTGCCTGTGATGTACTGGGGGATACCTGGGACACCCGACAGATGTTTTTC. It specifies CACDVLGDTWDTRQMFF.